These 30 T cell receptor beta chains were sequenced from one sample in a study of metastatic and nonmetastatic thyroid tumors. TCRdb redid the clone calls on the PCR reads using MiXCR. The sample comprises several thousand clones, 35% of which are singletons, and 27% rests with the top ten. Nobody among the patients had been given any treatment before thyroid surgery. Sequenced sample: adjacent normal tissue. Every receptor here comes from a female donor with papillary thyroid cancer or a benign thyroid nodule (not recorded which). Some clones in this sample may be carry-over from other donors' samples.

This clone was seen a handful of times. The rearrangement joins TRBV2 to TRBJ2-7; 8 bases fit TRBD2. Germline CDR1 and CDR2: SNHLY and FYNNEI. With V trimmed by 7 bases and J by 0 bases, 5 bases remained unmatched. The CDR3 sequence is 14 residues long. DNA of the CDR3: TGTGCCAGCAAGAGGAGCGGGAGCTCCTACGAGCAGTACTTC. This codes for CASKRSGSSYEQYF.

In regard to this clone: An end of the junction does not agree with germline; a read error may underlie this. The chain combines TRBV2 with TRBJ2-7; 11 nucleotides align to TRBD1. The CDR3 length is 19 residues. From germline, CDR1 is SNHLY and CDR2 FYNNEI. The DNA of the CDR3 is TGTGCCAGCAGTGCCGGACAGGGGGCGCCCGGAGTGAGACTCGGCGAGCAGTGCTTC. Protein sequence: CASSAGQGAPGVRLGEQCF.

This clone counts as large. The chain employs TRBV28 and TRBJ2-7; 12 bases fit TRBD2. With V trimmed by 4 bases and J by 3 bases, 19 bases remained unmatched. CDR3 size: 20 residues. Germline V CDR1 and CDR2: MDHEN, SYDVKM. The CDR3 protein is CASSSRDRVGTSGSLYEQYF. CDR3 bases: TGTGCCAGCAGTTCACGGGACAGGGTCGGGACTAGCGGGTCACTCTACGAGCAGTACTTC. The variable domain in full, with the rest retrieved from reference TRBV28 and TRBJ2-7, is DVKVTQSSRYLVKRTGEKVFLECVQDMDHENMFWYRQDPGLGLRLIYFSYDVKMKEKGDIPEGYSVSREKKERFSLILESASTNQTSMYLCASSSRDRVGTSGSLYEQYFGPGTRLTVT.

The V call is TRBV12-3 or TRBV12-4, the J call TRBJ1-1, with D possibly matching TRBD1 (6 bases). This CDR3 spans 19 amino acids. V dropped 3 bases and J dropped 5 bases, with 28 bases sitting between them. CDR3 nucleotide sequence: TGTGCCAGCAGTTTCCCTCCGAAATATACAGGGAGAGGTAGGACTGAAGCTTTCTTT. Encoded protein: CASSFPPKYTGRGRTEAFF.

V gene TRBV19 combines with J gene TRBJ1-5, with TRBD1 as a possible D gene (5 bases). This CDR3 is built from 16 residues. V was clipped by 10 bases and J by 2 bases, with 21 bases between them. Germline assignment: CDR1 LNHDA and CDR2 SQIVND (reference sequence). The CDR3 nucleotides read TGTGCCACCTCCGGGACGTACGGGGTAGGCAATCAGCCCCAGCATTTT. Translation: CATSGTYGVGNQPQHF.

V is TRBV5-1 and J is TRBJ2-7; D is perhaps TRBD1 (7 bases). The length of the CDR3 is 14 residues. Germline values: CDR1 SGHRS, CDR2 YFSETQ. The V end lost 0 bases, the J end lost 5 bases, and 12 bases lay between the germline ends. The CDR3 DNA sequence: TGCGCCAGCAGCTTGGTGAGCAGGGGGGACGAGCAGTACTTC. Encoded protein: CASSLVSRGDEQYF.

The table lists this clone with a few counts. The gene calls are TRBV6-1 and TRBJ2-7, with unresolved D. Germline lookup yields CDR1 MNHNS and CDR2 SASEGT. This CDR3 region has 13 residues. The V gene lost 7 bases and the J gene lost 0 bases, with 10 bases spanning the gap. This chain's CDR3 is CASTSGSSYEQYF. DNA of the CDR3: TGTGCCAGCACCTCCGGCAGCTCCTACGAGCAGTACTTC.

By share, this clone ranks as medium-sized (0.01 to 0.1%). This chain uses TRBV12-5 with TRBJ2-1; D is undetermined. CDR1 is LGHNT and CDR2 is FRNRAP in the germline V gene. Trimming pared 3 bases from V and 5 bases from J, leaving 14 bases between. The length of the CDR3 is 15 residues. The CDR3 loop reads CASGLGLGTHNEQFF. The DNA for the CDR3 is TGTGCTAGTGGTTTAGGTCTTGGTACCCACAATGAGCAGTTCTTC.

This chain joins TRBV19 and TRBJ2-3; 12 nucleotides match TRBD2. CDR1 is LNHDA and CDR2 is SQIVND in the germline V gene (reference sequence). The CDR3 covers 16 residues. Trimming removed 6 bases from V and 3 bases from J; junction bases left unmatched: 7. The CDR3 region is CASRRTSGGLTDTQYF. Written as DNA, the CDR3 is TGTGCCAGTAGGCGTACTAGCGGGGGGTTAACAGATACGCAGTATTTT.

The sample holds a few counts of this clone. The V call is TRBV2, the J call TRBJ1-1, with TRBD1 as a possible D gene (5 bases). Germline lookup yields CDR1 SNHLY and CDR2 FYNNEI. The CDR3 totals 12 residues. V lost 7 bases to trimming and J lost 5 bases, with 11 bases between them. The CDR3 is CASNGGGTEAFF. The CDR3 bases are TGTGCCAGCAATGGGGGGGGAACTGAAGCTTTCTTT.

V and J are TRBV19 and TRBJ2-1; D remains unclear. The CDR3 length is 14 residues. In germline, CDR1 is LNHDA, CDR2 SQIVND (reference sequence). Trimming pared 0 bases from V and 7 bases from J, leaving 10 bases between. CDR3 amino acids: CASSIDPSKNEQFF. Written as DNA, the CDR3 is TGTGCCAGTAGTATAGATCCTTCCAAAAATGAGCAGTTCTTC.

A few counts support this clone. Without the conserved terminal phenylalanine or tryptophan, this CDR3 likely stems from a read error. The chain combines TRBV6-2 or TRBV6-3 with TRBJ1-5; D might be TRBD1 (5 bases). The V end lost 2 bases, the J end lost 1 base, and 9 bases lay between the germline ends. The germline V gene encodes CDR1 MNHEY and CDR2 SVGEGT. The CDR3 has 15 amino acids. CDR3 DNA: TGTGCCAGCAGTTACCGTGGGGACAGCAATCAGCCCCAGCATTAT. This codes for CASSYRGDSNQPQHY.

Only a few counts were recorded for this clone. V and J are TRBV6-2 or TRBV6-3 and TRBJ1-5, with TRBD1 as a possible D gene (6 bases). CDR3 length: 15 amino acids. Germline CDR1 and CDR2: MNHEY and SVGEGT. Trimming took 2 bases from V and 5 from J, leaving 13 bases between them. The CDR3 reads CASSYPTGPYQPQHF. The CDR3 DNA reads TGTGCCAGCAGTTACCCAACAGGGCCGTATCAGCCCCAGCATTTT.

The gene calls are TRBV5-1 and TRBJ1-6, with TRBD1 identical over 8 bases. V trimming: 2 bases; J trimming: 6 bases; junction bases outside the gene matches: 7. The CDR3 runs 16 residues. The germline V gene encodes CDR1 SGHRS and CDR2 YFSETQ. CDR3 amino acids: CASSFSDRAGNSPLHF. Here the CDR3 DNA reads TGCGCCAGCAGCTTCTCGGACAGGGCGGGTAATTCACCCCTCCACTTT. Together with reference TRBV5-1 and TRBJ1-6, the CDR3 gives the full variable domain: KAGVTQTPRYLIKTRGQQVTLSCSPISGHRSVSWYQQTPGQGLQFLFEYFSETQRNKGNFPGRFSGRQFSNSRSEMNVSTLELGDSALYLCASSFSDRAGNSPLHFGNGTRLTVT.

The chain has TRBV28 and TRBJ1-2; the D gene is possibly TRBD1 (5 bases). Germline CDR1 MDHEN, CDR2 SYDVKM. This CDR3 is built from 15 residues. V was cut by 5 bases and J by 1 base, with 14 bases left in between. The CDR3 bases are TGTGCCAGCAGTCCCTTTGGGCAGGGTAACTATGGCTACACCTTC. Its translation is CASSPFGQGNYGYTF.

This chain joins TRBV30 and TRBJ2-7; tentative D call: TRBD2 (6 bases). Germline V CDR1 and CDR2: GTSNPN, SVGIG (reference sequence). The CDR3 spans 12 residues. Deletions cut 0 bases from V and 3 bases from J, with 6 bases between. CDR3 protein: CAWSVGGYEQYF. The CDR3 DNA reads TGTGCCTGGAGTGTCGGGGGCTACGAGCAGTACTTC. The variable domain in full, with the rest retrieved from reference TRBV30 and TRBJ2-7, is SQTIHQWPATLVQPVGSPLSLECTVEGTSNPNLYWYRQAAGRGLQLLFYSVGIGQISSEVPQNLSASRPQDRQFILSSKKLLLSDSGFYLCAWSVGGYEQYFGPGTRLTVT.

The chain employs TRBV7-8 and TRBJ1-5; no clear D gene. The germline CDR1 and CDR2 sequences are SGHVS and FQNEAQ. This CDR3 spans 15 amino acids. V lost 0 bases and J lost 4, with 10 bases in between. The CDR3 here is CASSLARAGNQPQHF. The CDR3, as DNA: TGTGCCAGCAGCTTAGCTCGGGCGGGGAATCAGCCCCAGCATTTT.

With regard to this clone: Without the conserved terminal phenylalanine or tryptophan, this CDR3 likely stems from a read error. No DNA is shown, since the ends of the CDR3 on it are uncertain; the CDR3 is the one TCRdb lists. The chain recombines TRBV4-3 with TRBJ2-4; the table's D call TRBD2 went unverified against the DNA. The CDR3 comprises 18 residues, both ends counted. Germline V lookup: CDR1 LGHNA, CDR2 YSLEER. The CDR3 is CASSRGTSGRNEQFFGPG.

Within the sample, this clone is medium-sized (0.01 to 0.1%). The chain has TRBV7-3 and TRBJ2-5; D is undetermined. CDR1 SGHTA and CDR2 FQGTGA come from the germline V gene. The CDR3 has 13 amino acids. Trimming pared 5 bases from V and 3 bases from J, leaving 10 bases between. The CDR3 DNA reads TGTGCCAGCAGCAGTGACCCCGAAGAGACCCAGTACTTC. It codes for CASSSDPEETQYF.

For this clone: The junction departs from the called germline gene at one end, perhaps through a read error. The chain has TRBV10-3 and TRBJ2-1; D might be TRBD2 (6 bases). The CDR3 consists of 17 residues. The germline gives CDR1 ENHRY, CDR2 SYGVKD. The CDR3 bases are TGTGCCATCAGCGAGTTCGGGGGTTCCGACCCCGACAATGAGCAGTTCTTC. Its protein product is CAISEFGGSDPDNEQFF.

This clone was recorded a few times. As DNA, the CDR3 is TGTGCCAGCAGTTTAATCACCGGGGGGCAAGAGACCCAGTACTTC. Translated: CASSLITGGQETQYF. The gene calls are TRBV28 and TRBJ2-5, with 7 bases that match TRBD2. V shed 2 bases and J 2 bases; nucleotides not matched to a gene: 5. This CDR3 spans 15 amino acids. The V gene's germline CDR1 is MDHEN and CDR2 SYDVKM.

The rearrangement joins TRBV6-1 to TRBJ2-1; D gene unclear. Germline loops: CDR1 MNHNS, CDR2 SASEGT. Between the trimmed V and J ends, which lost 8 bases and 12 bases, there was a span of 29 bases. This CDR3 is 16 amino acids long. CDR3 region: CASATNSDPSYNPQFF. CDR3 coding DNA: TGTGCCAGCGCAACTAACAGTGACCCATCCTACAATCCGCAGTTCTTC.

V gene TRBV6-2 or TRBV6-3 combines with J gene TRBJ2-1; 8 nucleotides align to TRBD2. Trimming at V came to 2 bases and at J to 6 bases, leaving 6 bases not matched to a gene. In germline, CDR1 is MNHEY, CDR2 SVGEGT. The CDR3 spans 15 residues. The CDR3 here is CASSYPGLDGNEQFF. The CDR3, as DNA: TGTGCCAGCAGTTACCCGGGACTAGATGGCAATGAGCAGTTCTTC.

The genes are TRBV30 and TRBJ2-5; possibly TRBD2 for D (5 bases). V lost 2 bases and J 2 bases, leaving 15 bases between the germline ends. Looked up from germline, CDR1 is GTSNPN and CDR2 is SVGIG (reference sequence). The CDR3 contains 15 residues. This chain's CDR3 is CAWSPGDSAQETQYF. The CDR3, as DNA: TGTGCCTGGAGTCCCGGGGATAGCGCGCAAGAGACCCAGTACTTC.

The CDR3: CASSLQEAALVPGYTF. CDR3 DNA: TGTGCCAGCAGCTTACAGGAGGCGGCTCTGGTGCCCGGCTACACCTTC. This rearrangement joins TRBV7-8 to TRBJ1-2; D not resolved. The CDR3 totals 16 residues. Germline values: CDR1 SGHVS, CDR2 FQNEAQ. Trimming cost V 2 bases and J 8 bases, with 21 bases left between them. Filled out from reference TRBV7-8 and TRBJ1-2, the complete variable domain reads GAGVSQSPRYKVAKRGQDVALRCDPISGHVSLFWYQQALGQGPEFLTYFQNEAQLDKSGLPSDRFFAERPEGSVSTLKIQRTQQEDSAVYLCASSLQEAALVPGYTFGSGTRLTVV.

The chain couples TRBV20-1 to TRBJ1-2; tentatively, D is TRBD1 (5 bases). The CDR3 has 12 amino acids. Germline V lookup: CDR1 DFQATT, CDR2 SNEGSKA (reference sequence). The CDR3 loop reads CRAGRPIYGYTF. DNA of the CDR3: TGCAGGGCGGGACGTCCGATCTATGGCTACACCTTC.

A single count supports this clone. This CDR3 is missing its conserved last phenylalanine or tryptophan, likely due to a read error. The chain recombines TRBV30 with TRBJ1-5, with D hard to call. The germline V gene encodes CDR1 GTSNPN and CDR2 SVGIG (reference sequence). The V end was cut by 1 base, the J end by 2 bases, with 6 bases between. The CDR3 is 13 amino acids. CDR3 amino acids: CAWSADGNQPQHI. The CDR3 nucleotides read TGTGCCTGGAGTGCGGACGGCAATCAGCCCCAGCATATT.

Judged by abundance, this clone is large. This rearrangement joins TRBV7-3 to TRBJ2-7, with D possibly matching TRBD2 (5 bases). The germline gives CDR1 SGHTA, CDR2 FQGTGA. The germline V and J ends were trimmed by 3 bases and 7 bases, with 16 bases remaining between them. The CDR3 covers 14 residues. The CDR3 region is CASSLDSSTPEQYF. The CDR3 nucleotides read TGTGCCAGCAGCTTGGACTCGTCCACGCCTGAGCAGTACTTC. Full variable domain (rest looked up from reference TRBV7-3 and TRBJ2-7): GAGVSQTPSNKVTEKGKYVELRCDPISGHTALYWYRQSLGQGPEFLIYFQGTGAADDSGLPNDRFFAVRPEGSVSTLKIQRTERGDSAVYLCASSLDSSTPEQYFGPGTRLTVT.

This clone was observed a handful of times. The rearrangement uses TRBV6-5 and TRBJ2-7, with a possible D match to TRBD1 (5 bases). The CDR3 sequence is 16 residues long. V shed 2 bases and J shed 0 bases, with 14 bases lying between them. The germline V gene has CDR1 MNHEY and CDR2 SVGAGI. The CDR3 loop is CASSYSTGTSSYEQYF. For the CDR3, the DNA is TGTGCCAGCAGTTACAGTACAGGAACGAGCTCCTACGAGCAGTACTTC.

The chain employs TRBV20-1 and TRBJ1-5; no firm D call. CDR1 and CDR2 from the germline V gene are DFQATT and SNEGSKA (reference sequence). The CDR3 runs to 15 residues. V gave up 4 bases and J gave up 14 bases, with 27 bases separating them. The CDR3 DNA sequence: TGCAGTGCTACAATCAGTACAGCCTCCCGTAAGCACAAGCATTTT. It is translated as CSATISTASRKHKHF.